A selection of T cell receptor beta chains follows, all from one sample in a study of T cell responses to AZD1222 COVID-19 vaccine. Sequencing used immunoSEQ multiplex PCR; TCRdb keeps in-frame clones, though not all of them. The data contain 90,000 to 95,000 clones, under 95% of them singletons. Sequences were derived from peripheral blood, sampled on day 0 of AZD1222 vaccination. Every receptor here comes from an adult in good health. Each CDR3 is given without its conserved first and last residue. D genes are given only for firm matches.

d_gene: TRBD1; v_gene: TRBV19; CDR3aa: ASSTGQENTEAF
d_gene: NA; v_gene: TRBV19; CDR3aa: ASSAGSGGQPQH
d_gene: NA; v_gene: TRBV7-2; CDR3aa: ASTSGLGSGANVLT
d_gene: NA; v_gene: TRBV28; CDR3aa: ASRLVRSDTEAF
d_gene: NA; v_gene: TRBV18; CDR3aa: ASSRDQQGLNTEAF
d_gene: NA; v_gene: TRBV9; CDR3aa: ASSVVAGMGELF
d_gene: TRBD1; v_gene: TRBV19; CDR3aa: ASTSTLRGQGAYEQY
d_gene: TRBD1; v_gene: TRBV27; CDR3aa: ASSLSVFTEGQGDSYEQY
d_gene: NA; v_gene: TRBV5-6; CDR3aa: ASSLGDTQY
d_gene: NA; v_gene: TRBV27; CDR3aa: ASIPQGNSNQPQH
d_gene: NA; v_gene: TRBV2; CDR3aa: ATRTRNTGELF
d_gene: NA; v_gene: TRBV12-5; CDR3aa: ASGLVLNSFHYGYT
d_gene: NA; v_gene: TRBV5-4; CDR3aa: ASSTSPTVVEQY
d_gene: NA; v_gene: TRBV6-5; CDR3aa: ASKGTPNTGELF
d_gene: NA; v_gene: TRBV19; CDR3aa: ASSRQLGNTIY
d_gene: NA; v_gene: TRBV9; CDR3aa: ASSAGDSRGSYEQY
d_gene: NA; v_gene: TRBV27; CDR3aa: ASQWGNTDTQY
d_gene: NA; v_gene: TRBV5-5; CDR3aa: ASSLAPGELF
d_gene: NA; v_gene: TRBV6-4; CDR3aa: ASSASPGNTEAF
d_gene: NA; v_gene: TRBV6-5; CDR3aa: ASRTSGRPVDTQY
d_gene: NA; v_gene: TRBV4-1; CDR3aa: ASSPRQTSNQPQH
d_gene: NA; v_gene: TRBV20-1; CDR3aa: SASHLNSGNTIY
d_gene: TRBD1; v_gene: TRBV10-3; CDR3aa: AARQGPSSYEQY
d_gene: TRBD2; v_gene: TRBV9; CDR3aa: ASSVVGSASGGADTQY
d_gene: NA; v_gene: TRBV6-4; CDR3aa: ASSPHGEGNGYT
d_gene: NA; v_gene: TRBV7-2; CDR3aa: ASSSEGGLVNSPLH
d_gene: NA; v_gene: TRBV30; CDR3aa: AWSEPGLRAPSILAKNIQY
d_gene: TRBD1; v_gene: TRBV25-1; CDR3aa: ASSDPGQGFSGNTIY
d_gene: NA; v_gene: TRBV14; CDR3aa: ASSQDLLRGSYNEQF
d_gene: TRBD1; v_gene: TRBV6-5; CDR3aa: ASTPGGSYGYT
d_gene: NA; v_gene: TRBV20-1; CDR3aa: SVGSAYEQY